This paragraph covers one T cell receptor (beta chain) sequence. Antigen: not known. This sample was taken from a study of cytomegalovirus exposure and HLA in healthy donors. General study points: The dataset shows that most TCR sequences were rare, while some public TCRs occurred in many donors. Cytomegalovirus association was listed for 164 TCR beta chains.

This CDR3 is built from 13 residues. The V segment lost 7 bases and the J segment 2 bases; nucleotides outside the gene matches: 2. Germline CDR1 reads MDHEN; CDR2 reads SYDVKM. Use of 60 Vbeta and 13 Jbeta primers characterized the PCR. Some clones are missing from TCRdb's copy, which holds only in-frame ones; the method was immunoSEQ multiplex PCR. Here the sample spans around 200,000 clones, less than 85% being singletons. The sequenced sample was PBMCs. The chain is built from TRBV28 and TRBJ2-7; 10 nucleotides line up with TRBD1. This sequence originates from a young man in good health and CMV-seropositive. The CDR3 DNA reads TGTGCCAGCAAGACAGGGGGCCCCTACGAGCAGTACTTC. Protein: CASKTGGPYEQYF. The full variable domain, in which reference TRBV28 and TRBJ2-7 provide the parts outside the CDR3, is DVKVTQSSRYLVKRTGEKVFLECVQDMDHENMFWYRQDPGLGLRLIYFSYDVKMKEKGDIPEGYSVSREKKERFSLILESASTNQTSMYLCASKTGGPYEQYFGPGTRLTVT.